This T cell receptor (beta chain) was found in a study of shared clonotypes between healthy human individuals. Points from the study as a whole: Richness estimates generally favored naive over memory subsets.

As concerns this clone: The antigen remains unidentified.

Sequenced by immunoSEQ multiplex PCR; TCRdb stores in-frame clones only, minus some. The repertoire holds 640,000 or so clones, with approximately 79% as singletons. V lost 0 bases and J lost 7; bases outside the gene matches: 12. The CDR3 consists of 17 residues. Germline V gene sequence: CDR1 SGDLS, CDR2 YYNGEE. What was sequenced was memory CD4+ T cells sorted from blood. The subset was: CD45RA-negative fraction. The TCR was taken from a woman younger than 45 in good health. The J gene is TRBJ2-7, the V gene TRBV9; 11 bases map to TRBD2. In nucleotides, the CDR3 is TGTGCCAGCAGCGTAGCTCCGACTAGCGGGACCGCCAGGGAGCAGTACTTC. This sequence encodes CASSVAPTSGTAREQYF.